Only a few counts were recorded for the clone carrying this T cell receptor beta chain. Its antigen remains unknown. Isolating PBMCs gave at least 7 million of these cells per sample. A minimum of 6 micrograms of total RNA was extracted per sample. The authors ran a second PCR of roughly 6 to 12 cycles using a sample-barcoded 5' primer and a J-beta primer mix. Researchers report that each sample yielded at least 2.5 million CDR3-containing paired-end reads. TCRdb fed the 5' RACE reads into MiXCR, producing one record per CDR3 protein. The table has just under 750,000 distinct CDR3 sequences, about 20% seen once. The germline V gene encodes CDR1 SGHKS and CDR2 YYEKEE (reference sequence). This CDR3 region has 13 residues. The record originates from a study of blood T cells in healthy people across ages. General study points: Expanded clonotype shifts may have been confounded, as the donors had an unknown CMV status.

V gene TRBV5-5 combines with J gene TRBJ2-1; D tentatively reads TRBD1 or TRBD2 (5 bases each). The J call is uncertain, as TRBJ2-7 better fits the DNA end. The specimen sequenced was blood. This receptor was identified in a man between 65 and 85 years old in good health. DNA of the CDR3: TGTGCCAGCAGCTTGCATCAGGGACGCGAGCAGTACGTC. Residues: CASSLHQGREQYV.